This entry is about one T cell receptor beta chain. The table came from immunoSEQ multiplex PCR; TCRdb's copy has only in-frame clones and leaves some out. The sample records about 64,000 clones, 96% being singletons. This sample was included in a study of T cell changes during pregnancy in multiple sclerosis. The CDR3 covers 15 residues. Germline V gene sequence: CDR1 LNHDA, CDR2 SQIVND (reference sequence). Trimming took 3 bases from V and 4 from J; bases not matched to a gene: 7. This clonotype originated in a female donor with multiple sclerosis, enrolled in a pregnancy study. The J gene is TRBJ2-5, the V gene TRBV19, with TRBD2 matching 8 bases. Sequenced here: CD8+ T cells from peripheral blood mononuclear cells, sampled after pregnancy. CDR3 coding DNA: TGTGCCAGTAGTATGTCCGGGGGGGACGGAGAGACCCAGTACTTC. This encodes CASSMSGGDGETQYF.